Described below is a single T cell receptor (beta chain) sequence and its context. The same CDR3 arises from other DNA sequences in this sample as well. This CDR3 comprises 14 residues. Germline CDR1 SGHRS, CDR2 YFSETQ. The ends were cut back, 0 bases at V and 7 bases at J, with 10 bases in the middle. The data stem from a study of blood T cell repertoires in COVID-19. Per the authors' pipeline: Counts of nucleated cells, estimated from reference gene primer amplification, were obtained. TCRdb's table, derived via immunoSEQ multiplex PCR, lists solely in-frame clones and lacks some. The DNA was the basis for D and trimming; V, J and clone size are from that table. The sample holds under 300,000 clones; under 85% are singletons and the top ten take roughly 2%.

V is TRBV5-1 and J is TRBJ1-4; D possibly corresponds to TRBD1 (6 bases). This TCR came from a man younger than 45 who had recovered from COVID-19. The sample consisted of peripheral blood. In DNA form, the CDR3 reads TGCGCCAGCAGCTTGGGGCAGGGGAGTGAAAAACTGTTTTTT. It encodes CASSLGQGSEKLFF.